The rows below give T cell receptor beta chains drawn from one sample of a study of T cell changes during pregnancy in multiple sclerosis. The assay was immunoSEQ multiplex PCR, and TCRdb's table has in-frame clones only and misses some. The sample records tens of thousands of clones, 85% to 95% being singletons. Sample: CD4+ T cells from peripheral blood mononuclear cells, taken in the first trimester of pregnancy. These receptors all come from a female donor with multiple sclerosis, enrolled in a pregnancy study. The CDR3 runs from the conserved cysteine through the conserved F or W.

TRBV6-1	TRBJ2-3	CASSGQGNPTDTQYF
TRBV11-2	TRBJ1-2	CASSSTANYGYTF
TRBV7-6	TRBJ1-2	CASSLAGHGSDGYTF
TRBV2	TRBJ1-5	CASSGPGRQPQHF
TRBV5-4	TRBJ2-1	CASSLAGGVGEQFF
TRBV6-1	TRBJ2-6	CASSAFRDRGKSGANVLTF
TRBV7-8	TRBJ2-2	CASSGRRGSTGELFF
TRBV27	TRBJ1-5	CASSTRQPLRLRKSNQPQHF
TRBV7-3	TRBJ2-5	CASSPTGGIETQYF
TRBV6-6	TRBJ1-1	CASSILGGGAEAFF
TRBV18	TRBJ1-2	CASSLQGKANYGYTF
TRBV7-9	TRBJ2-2	CASSFQQGADTGELFF
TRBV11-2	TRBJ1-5	CASRPSTGRRPQHF
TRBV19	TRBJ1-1	CASSINRGLNTEAFF
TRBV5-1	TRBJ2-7	CASSLNRDRAFSYEQYF
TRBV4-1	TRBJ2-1	CASSQDPRSYNEQFF
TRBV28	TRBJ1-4	CASSLDRGATNEKLFF
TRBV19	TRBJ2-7	CASSLRRGSYEQYF
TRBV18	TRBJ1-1	CASSQLTGDAFF
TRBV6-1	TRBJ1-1	CASSGGRGRGFGNTEAFF
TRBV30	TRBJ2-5	CAWSGSHREETQYF
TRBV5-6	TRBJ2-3	CASSLFRGGQVDTQYF
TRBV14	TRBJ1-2	CASSQVSGYGYTF
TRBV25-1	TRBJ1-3	CASTTAGSGNTIYF
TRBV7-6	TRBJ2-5	CASSNLGLAGGSFQETQYF
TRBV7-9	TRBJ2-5	CASRLVEETQYF
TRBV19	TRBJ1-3	CASSAVEGNTIYF
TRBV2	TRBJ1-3	CASSAGQGSGNTIYF
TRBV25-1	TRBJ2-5	CASSESLFQETQYF
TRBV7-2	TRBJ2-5	CASSLVSGETQYF
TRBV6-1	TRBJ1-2	CASSESGSIYGYTF
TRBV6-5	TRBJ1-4	CASRRGTEPEKLFF
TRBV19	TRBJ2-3	CASSMGLTDTQYF
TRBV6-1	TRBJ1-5	CASTLTGSNQPQHF
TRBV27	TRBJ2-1	CASSPKQGYYNEQFF
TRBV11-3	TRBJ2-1	CASSLGARLAGGYNEQFF
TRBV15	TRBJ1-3	CATGRRDRAPSSGNTIYF